This TCR beta chain was identified in a study of siplizumab effects on memory and regulatory T cells. Germline CDR1 reads KGHSH; CDR2 reads LQKENI. Trimming took off 3 bases at V and 5 bases at J, with 19 bases between the two ends. The CDR3 contains 16 residues. The repertoire was sequenced with immunoSEQ multiplex PCR; TCRdb's copy has only in-frame clones and lacks some. The sample lists roughly 93,000 clones; about 95% were seen once. This TCR was recovered from a human donor in good health. The sample comprised non-Treg CD4+ T cells sorted from blood. V gene TRBV18 combines with J gene TRBJ2-5; D remains unclear. The CDR3 nucleotides read TGTGCCAGCTCACCTGGCGTAAGTCGGGCGCGGGAGACCCAGTACTTC. Amino acids: CASSPGVSRARETQYF.